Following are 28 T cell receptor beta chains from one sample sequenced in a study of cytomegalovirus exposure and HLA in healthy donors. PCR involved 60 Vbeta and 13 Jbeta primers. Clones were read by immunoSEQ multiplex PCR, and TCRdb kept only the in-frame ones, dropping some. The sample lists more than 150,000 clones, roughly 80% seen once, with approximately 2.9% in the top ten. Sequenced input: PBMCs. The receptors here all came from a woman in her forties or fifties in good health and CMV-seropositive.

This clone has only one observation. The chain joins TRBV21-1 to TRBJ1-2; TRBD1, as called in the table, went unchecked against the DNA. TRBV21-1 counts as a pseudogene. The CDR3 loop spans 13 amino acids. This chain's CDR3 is CASSNRGHYGYTF. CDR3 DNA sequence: TGTGCCAGCAGCAACAGGGGTCACTATGGCTACACCTTC.

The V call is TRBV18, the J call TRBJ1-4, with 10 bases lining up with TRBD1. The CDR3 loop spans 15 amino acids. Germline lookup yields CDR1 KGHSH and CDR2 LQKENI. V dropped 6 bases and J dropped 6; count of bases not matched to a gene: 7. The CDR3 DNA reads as TGTGCCAGCTCGCCTCCGGGACAGGGGTATGAAAAACTGTTTTTT. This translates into CASSPPGQGYEKLFF.

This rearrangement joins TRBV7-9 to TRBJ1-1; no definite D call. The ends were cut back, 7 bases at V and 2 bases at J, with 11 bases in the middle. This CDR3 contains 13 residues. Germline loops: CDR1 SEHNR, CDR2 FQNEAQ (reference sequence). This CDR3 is CASTLASNTEAFF. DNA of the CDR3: TGTGCCAGCACATTGGCCTCTAACACTGAAGCTTTCTTT.

The CDR3 is CAGGKVKGQGSGELFF. DNA for the CDR3: TGTGCCGGAGGGAAGGTGAAGGGCCAGGGATCCGGGGAGCTGTTTTTT. The chain recombines TRBV30 with TRBJ2-2; the D gene is possibly TRBD2 (6 bases). V lost 8 bases and J 6 bases, leaving 25 bases between the germline ends. The germline V gene encodes CDR1 GTSNPN and CDR2 SVGIG (reference sequence). CDR3 size: 16 residues.

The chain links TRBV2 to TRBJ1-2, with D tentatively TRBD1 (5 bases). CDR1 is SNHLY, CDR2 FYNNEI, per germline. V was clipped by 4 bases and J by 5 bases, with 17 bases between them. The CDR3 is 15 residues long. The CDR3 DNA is TGTGCCAGCAGTGGGGGCGTGGAAAGGAAATATGGCTACACCTTC. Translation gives CASSGGVERKYGYTF.

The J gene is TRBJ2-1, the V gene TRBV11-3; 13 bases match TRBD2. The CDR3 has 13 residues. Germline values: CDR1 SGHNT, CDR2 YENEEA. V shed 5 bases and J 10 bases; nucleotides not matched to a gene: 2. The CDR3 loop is CASSQTSGGEQFF. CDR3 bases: TGTGCCAGCAGCCAGACTAGCGGGGGGGAGCAGTTCTTC.

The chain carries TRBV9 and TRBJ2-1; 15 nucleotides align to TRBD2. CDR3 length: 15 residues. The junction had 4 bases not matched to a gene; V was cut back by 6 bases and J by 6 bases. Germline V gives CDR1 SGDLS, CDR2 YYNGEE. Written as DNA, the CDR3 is TGTGCCAGCAACCTGGGACTAGCGGGGGGCAATGAGCAGTTCTTC. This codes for CASNLGLAGGNEQFF. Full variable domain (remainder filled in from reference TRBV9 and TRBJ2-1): DSGVTQTPKHLITATGQRVTLRCSPRSGDLSVYWYQQSLDQGLQFLIQYYNGEERAKGNILERFSAQQFPDLHSELNLSSLELGDSALYFCASNLGLAGGNEQFFGPGTRLTVL.

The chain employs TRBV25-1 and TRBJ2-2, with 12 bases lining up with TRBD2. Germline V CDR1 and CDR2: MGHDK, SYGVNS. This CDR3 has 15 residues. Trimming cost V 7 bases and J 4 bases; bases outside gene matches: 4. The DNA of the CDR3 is TGTGCCAGCACCCCTAGCGGGGGGGCCACCGGGGAGCTGTTTTTT. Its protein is CASTPSGGATGELFF. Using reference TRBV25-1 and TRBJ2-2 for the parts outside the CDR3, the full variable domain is EADIYQTPRYLVIGTGKKITLECSQTMGHDKMYWYQQDPGMELHLIHYSYGVNSTEKGDLSSESTVSRIRTEHFPLTLESARPSHTSQYLCASTPSGGATGELFFGEGSRLTVL.

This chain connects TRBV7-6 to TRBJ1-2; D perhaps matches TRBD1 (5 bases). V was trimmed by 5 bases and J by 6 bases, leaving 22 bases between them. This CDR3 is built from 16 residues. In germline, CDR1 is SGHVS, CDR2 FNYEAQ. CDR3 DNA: TGTGCCAGCAGCCTAGACACCGTCGGGGGGGGTAATGGCTACACCTTC. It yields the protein CASSLDTVGGGNGYTF.

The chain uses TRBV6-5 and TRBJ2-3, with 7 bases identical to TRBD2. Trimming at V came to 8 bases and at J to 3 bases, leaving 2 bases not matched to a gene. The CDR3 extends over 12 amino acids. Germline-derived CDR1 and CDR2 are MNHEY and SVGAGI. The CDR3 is CASRTRTDTQYF. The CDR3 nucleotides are TGTGCCAGCCGGACTAGAACAGATACGCAGTATTTT.

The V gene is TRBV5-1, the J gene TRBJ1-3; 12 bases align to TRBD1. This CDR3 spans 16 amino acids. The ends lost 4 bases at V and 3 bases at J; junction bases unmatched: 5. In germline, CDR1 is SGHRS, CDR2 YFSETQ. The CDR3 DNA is TGCGCCAGCAGCGCGGGACAGGGGGCCGATGGAAACACCATATATTTT. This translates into CASSAGQGADGNTIYF.

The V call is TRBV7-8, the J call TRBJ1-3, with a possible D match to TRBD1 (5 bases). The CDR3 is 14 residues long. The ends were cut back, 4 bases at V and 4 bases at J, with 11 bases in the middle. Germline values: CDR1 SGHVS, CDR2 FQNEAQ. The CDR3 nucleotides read TGTGCCAGCAGCTGGATGGACAAAGGAAACACCATATATTTT. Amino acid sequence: CASSWMDKGNTIYF.

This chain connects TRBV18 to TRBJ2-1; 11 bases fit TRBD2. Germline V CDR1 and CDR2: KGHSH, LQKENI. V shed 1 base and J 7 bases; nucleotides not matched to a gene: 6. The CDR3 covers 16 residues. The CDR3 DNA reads TGTGCCAGCTCACCACTGGTAGCTAGCGGGGGGAATGAGCAGTTCTTC. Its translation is CASSPLVASGGNEQFF.

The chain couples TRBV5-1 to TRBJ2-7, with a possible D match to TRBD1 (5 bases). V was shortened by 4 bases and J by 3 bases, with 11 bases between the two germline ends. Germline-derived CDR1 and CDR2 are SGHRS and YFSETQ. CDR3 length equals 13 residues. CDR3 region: CASSPTEDYEQYF. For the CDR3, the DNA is TGCGCCAGCAGCCCGACAGAAGACTACGAGCAGTACTTC. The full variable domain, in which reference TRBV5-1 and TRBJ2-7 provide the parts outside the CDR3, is KAGVTQTPRYLIKTRGQQVTLSCSPISGHRSVSWYQQTPGQGLQFLFEYFSETQRNKGNFPGRFSGRQFSNSRSEMNVSTLELGDSALYLCASSPTEDYEQYFGPGTRLTVT.

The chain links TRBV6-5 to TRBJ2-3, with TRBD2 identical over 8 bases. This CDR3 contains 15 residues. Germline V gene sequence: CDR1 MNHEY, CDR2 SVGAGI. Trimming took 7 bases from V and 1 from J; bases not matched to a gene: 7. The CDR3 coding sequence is TGTGCCAGCACTCAATGGCGGGGGGGCACAGATACGCAGTATTTT. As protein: CASTQWRGGTDTQYF.

CDR3 in amino acids: CASGDRGGDTQYF. CDR3 nucleotides: TGTGCCAGCGGGGACAGGGGCGGAGATACGCAGTATTTT. The chain combines TRBV6-4 with TRBJ2-3; 10 positions agree with TRBD1. Germline values: CDR1 MRHNA, CDR2 SNTAGT. The CDR3 is 13 amino acids. V lost 8 bases and J lost 5; bases outside the gene matches: 4.

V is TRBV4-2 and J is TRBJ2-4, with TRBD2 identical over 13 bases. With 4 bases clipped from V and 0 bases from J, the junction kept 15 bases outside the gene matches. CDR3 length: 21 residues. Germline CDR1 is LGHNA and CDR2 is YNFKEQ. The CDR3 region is CASSPIGGGTSGGVAKNIQYF. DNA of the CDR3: TGTGCCAGCAGCCCCATAGGGGGGGGTACTAGCGGGGGGGTAGCCAAAAACATTCAGTACTTC.

The CDR3 sequence is CAGSSGYEQYF. For the CDR3, the DNA is TGTGCCGGCTCGTCAGGCTACGAGCAGTACTTC. The J gene is TRBJ2-7, the V gene TRBV2; D gene unclear. In germline, CDR1 is SNHLY, CDR2 FYNNEI. The CDR3 is made up of 11 amino acids. Trimming removed 11 bases from V and 3 bases from J, with 11 bases in between.

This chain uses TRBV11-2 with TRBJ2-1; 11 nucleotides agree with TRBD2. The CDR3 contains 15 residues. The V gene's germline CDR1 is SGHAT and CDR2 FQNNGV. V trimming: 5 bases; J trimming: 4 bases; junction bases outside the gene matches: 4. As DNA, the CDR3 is TGTGCCAGCAGCCCACTAGCGGGGGTATACAATGAGCAGTTCTTC. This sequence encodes CASSPLAGVYNEQFF. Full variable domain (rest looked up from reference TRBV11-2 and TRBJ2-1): EAGVAQSPRYKIIEKRQSVAFWCNPISGHATLYWYQQILGQGPKLLIQFQNNGVVDDSQLPKDRFSAERLKGVDSTLKIQPAKLEDSAVYLCASSPLAGVYNEQFFGPGTRLTVL.

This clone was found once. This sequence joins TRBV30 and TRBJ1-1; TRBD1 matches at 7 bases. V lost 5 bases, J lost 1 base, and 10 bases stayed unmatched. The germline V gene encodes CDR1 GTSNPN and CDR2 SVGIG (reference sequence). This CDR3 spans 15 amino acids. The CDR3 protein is CAWGSRDRQNTEAFF. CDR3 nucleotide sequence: TGTGCCTGGGGATCCCGGGACAGACAGAACACTGAAGCTTTCTTT.

CDR3 sequence reads: CASSRAGITDTQYF. The CDR3 DNA reads as TGTGCCAGCAGTCGAGCGGGAATCACAGATACGCAGTATTTT. The chain recombines TRBV6-1 with TRBJ2-3, with 7 bases that match TRBD2. The CDR3 length is 14 residues. V shed 5 bases, J shed 2 bases, and the junction held 4 bases outside the gene matches. In germline, CDR1 is MNHNS, CDR2 SASEGT.

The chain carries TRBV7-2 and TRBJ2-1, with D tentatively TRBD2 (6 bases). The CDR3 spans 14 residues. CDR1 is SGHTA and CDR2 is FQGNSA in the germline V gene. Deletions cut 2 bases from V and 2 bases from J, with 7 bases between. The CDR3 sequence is CASSLTSTYNEQFF. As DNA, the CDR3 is TGTGCCAGCAGCTTAACTAGCACCTACAATGAGCAGTTCTTC.

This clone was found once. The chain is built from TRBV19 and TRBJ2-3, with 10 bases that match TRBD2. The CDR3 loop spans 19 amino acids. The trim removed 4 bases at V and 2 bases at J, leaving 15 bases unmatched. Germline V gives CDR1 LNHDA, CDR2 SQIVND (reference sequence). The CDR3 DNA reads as TGTGCCAGTAGTAATAGACGGACTAGCGGTGTTTTCTTCACAGATACGCAGTATTTT. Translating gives CASSNRRTSGVFFTDTQYF.

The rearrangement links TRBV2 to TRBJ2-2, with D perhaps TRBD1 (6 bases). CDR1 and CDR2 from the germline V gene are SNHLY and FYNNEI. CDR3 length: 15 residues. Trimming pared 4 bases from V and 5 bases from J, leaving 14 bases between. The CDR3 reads CASSGSRGRTGELFF. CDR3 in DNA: TGTGCCAGCAGTGGTAGCAGGGGAAGAACCGGGGAGCTGTTTTTT.

The CDR3: CSALRGTEAFF. Here the CDR3 DNA reads TGCAGTGCCCTCAGGGGTACTGAAGCTTTCTTT. This chain uses TRBV20-1 with TRBJ1-1, with D possibly being TRBD1 (6 bases). This CDR3 region has 11 residues. Germline loops: CDR1 DFQATT, CDR2 SNEGSKA (reference sequence). The V and J ends lost 6 bases and 5 bases respectively, with 10 bases between them.

This chain's CDR3 is CASSLQGGAKNIQYF. The CDR3 nucleotides read TGCGCCAGCAGCTTACAGGGGGGAGCCAAAAACATTCAGTACTTC. This chain connects TRBV5-1 to TRBJ2-4; 8 bases agree with TRBD1. V trimming: 2 bases; J trimming: 0 bases; junction bases outside the gene matches: 1. CDR3 length equals 15 residues. In germline, CDR1 is SGHRS, CDR2 YFSETQ.

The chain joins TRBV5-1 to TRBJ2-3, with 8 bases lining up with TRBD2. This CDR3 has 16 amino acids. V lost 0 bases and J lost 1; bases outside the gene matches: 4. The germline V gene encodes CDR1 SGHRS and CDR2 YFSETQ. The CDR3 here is CASSLAVGGGTDTQYF. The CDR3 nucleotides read TGCGCCAGCAGCTTGGCCGTCGGGGGGGGCACAGATACGCAGTATTTT.

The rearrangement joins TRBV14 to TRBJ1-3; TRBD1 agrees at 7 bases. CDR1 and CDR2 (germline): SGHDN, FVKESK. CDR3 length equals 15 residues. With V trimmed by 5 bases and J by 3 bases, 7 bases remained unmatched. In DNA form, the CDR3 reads TGTGCCAGCAGCGGAACAGGGGTTAGTGGAAACACCATATATTTT. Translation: CASSGTGVSGNTIYF.